This T cell receptor beta chain was obtained from a study of blood T cell repertoires in COVID-19. Clones were sequenced by immunoSEQ multiplex PCR, and TCRdb holds only the in-frame ones, with some missing. Of around 120,000 clones listed, roughly 89% are singletons. There are 13 residues in the CDR3. The V gene's germline CDR1 is MNHNS and CDR2 SASEGT. Deletions cut 7 bases from V and 4 bases from J, with 10 bases between. Sequenced input: peripheral blood. This clonotype was obtained from an older woman with COVID-19, enrolled during active disease. This chain joins TRBV6-1 and TRBJ2-2, with D perhaps matching TRBD1 (6 bases). For the CDR3, the DNA is TGTGCCAGCAAGACAGGTATCACCGGGGAGCTGTTTTTT. Translated: CASKTGITGELFF.